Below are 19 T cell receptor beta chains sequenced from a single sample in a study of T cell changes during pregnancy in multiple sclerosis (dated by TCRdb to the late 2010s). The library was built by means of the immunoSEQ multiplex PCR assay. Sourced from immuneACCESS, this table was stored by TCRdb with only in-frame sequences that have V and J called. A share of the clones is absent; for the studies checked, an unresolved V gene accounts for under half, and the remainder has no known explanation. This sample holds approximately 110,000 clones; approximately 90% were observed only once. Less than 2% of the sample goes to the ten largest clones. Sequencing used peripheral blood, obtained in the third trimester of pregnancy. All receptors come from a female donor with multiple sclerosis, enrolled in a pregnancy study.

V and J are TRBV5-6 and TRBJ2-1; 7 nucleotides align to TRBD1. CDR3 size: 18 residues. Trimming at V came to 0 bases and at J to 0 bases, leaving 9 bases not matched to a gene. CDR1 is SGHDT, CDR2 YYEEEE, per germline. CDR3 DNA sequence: TGTGCCAGCAGCTTGGGAGGGACAGTACCTAGCTCCTACAATGAGCAGTTCTTC. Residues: CASSLGGTVPSSYNEQFF.

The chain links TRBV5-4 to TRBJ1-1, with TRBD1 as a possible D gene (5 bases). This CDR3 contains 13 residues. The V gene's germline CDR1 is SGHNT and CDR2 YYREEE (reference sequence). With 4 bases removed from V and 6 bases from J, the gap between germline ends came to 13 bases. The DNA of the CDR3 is TGTGCCAGCAGCCTTCAGGGTCTGGCTGAAGCTTTCTTT. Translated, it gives CASSLQGLAEAFF.

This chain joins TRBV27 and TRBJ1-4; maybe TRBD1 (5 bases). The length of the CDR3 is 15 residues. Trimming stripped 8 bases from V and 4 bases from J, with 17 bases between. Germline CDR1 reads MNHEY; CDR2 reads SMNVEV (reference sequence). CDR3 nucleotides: TGTGCCAGCCGCACCGCAAGGGGCGGTAATGAAAAACTGTTTTTT. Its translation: CASRTARGGNEKLFF.

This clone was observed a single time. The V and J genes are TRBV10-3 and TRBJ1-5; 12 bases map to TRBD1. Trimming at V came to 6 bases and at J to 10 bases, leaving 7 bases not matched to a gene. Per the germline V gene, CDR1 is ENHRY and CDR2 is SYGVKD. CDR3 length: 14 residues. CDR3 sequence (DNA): TGTGCCATCAGCGCCGGGACAGGGGGCTCCCCCCAGCATTTT. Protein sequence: CAISAGTGGSPQHF.

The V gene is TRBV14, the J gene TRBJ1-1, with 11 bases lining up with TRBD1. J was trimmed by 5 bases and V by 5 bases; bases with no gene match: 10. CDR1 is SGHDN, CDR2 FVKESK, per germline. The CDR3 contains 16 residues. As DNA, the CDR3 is TGTGCCAGCAGCTCGAGGCGGGACAGGGGGGCAACTGAAGCTTTCTTT. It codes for CASSSRRDRGATEAFF.

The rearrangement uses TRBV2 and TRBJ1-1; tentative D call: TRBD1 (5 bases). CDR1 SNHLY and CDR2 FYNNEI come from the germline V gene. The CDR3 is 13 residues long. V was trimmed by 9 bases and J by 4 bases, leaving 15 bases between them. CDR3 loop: CARLPTGGTEAFF. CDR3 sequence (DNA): TGTGCCAGGCTCCCGACCGGGGGCACTGAAGCTTTCTTT.

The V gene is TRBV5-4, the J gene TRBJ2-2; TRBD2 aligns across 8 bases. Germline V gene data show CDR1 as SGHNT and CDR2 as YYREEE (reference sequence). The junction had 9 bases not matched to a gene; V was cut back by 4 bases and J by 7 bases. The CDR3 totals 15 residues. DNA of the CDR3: TGTGCCAGCAGCCTGAAGCGGGAGCTGGGCGGGGAGCTGTTTTTT. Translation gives CASSLKRELGGELFF.

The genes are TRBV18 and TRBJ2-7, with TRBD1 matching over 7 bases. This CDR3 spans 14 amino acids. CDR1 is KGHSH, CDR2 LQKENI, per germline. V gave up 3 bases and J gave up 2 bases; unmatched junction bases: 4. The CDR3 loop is CASSPSTGPYEQYF. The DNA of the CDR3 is TGTGCCAGCTCACCTTCGACAGGGCCCTACGAGCAGTACTTC.

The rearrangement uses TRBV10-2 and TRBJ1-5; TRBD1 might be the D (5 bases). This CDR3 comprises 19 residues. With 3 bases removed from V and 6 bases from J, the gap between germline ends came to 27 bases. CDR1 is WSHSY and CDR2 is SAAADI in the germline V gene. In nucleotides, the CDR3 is TGCGCCAGCAGTGAAAAAAAGGCCCTTAACTCAGGGCTGGTTCAGCCCCAGCATTTT. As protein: CASSEKKALNSGLVQPQHF.

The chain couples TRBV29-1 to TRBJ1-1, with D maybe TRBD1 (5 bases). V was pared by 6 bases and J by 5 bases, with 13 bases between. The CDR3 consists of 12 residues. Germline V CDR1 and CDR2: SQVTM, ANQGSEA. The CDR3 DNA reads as TGCAGCGTCGAGTCCGGGGGAACTGAAGCTTTCTTT. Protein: CSVESGGTEAFF.

This CDR3 is CASSIGGDPYNEQFF. The DNA of the CDR3 is TGTGCCAGTAGTATAGGGGGCGACCCCTACAATGAGCAGTTCTTC. The chain is built from TRBV19 and TRBJ2-1; a possible D gene is TRBD1 (5 bases). The V gene lost 1 base and the J gene lost 2 bases, with 9 bases spanning the gap. The CDR3 covers 15 residues. CDR1 and CDR2 (germline): LNHDA, SQIVND (reference sequence).

This chain's CDR3 is CASSTGLAGFNEQYF. As DNA, the CDR3 is TGTGCCAGCAGCACCGGACTAGCGGGATTCAACGAGCAGTACTTC. The chain is built from TRBV7-9 and TRBJ2-7; 12 nucleotides align to TRBD2. Trimming removed 5 bases from V and 5 bases from J; junction bases left unmatched: 7. The germline V gene has CDR1 SEHNR and CDR2 FQNEAQ (reference sequence). CDR3 size: 15 residues.

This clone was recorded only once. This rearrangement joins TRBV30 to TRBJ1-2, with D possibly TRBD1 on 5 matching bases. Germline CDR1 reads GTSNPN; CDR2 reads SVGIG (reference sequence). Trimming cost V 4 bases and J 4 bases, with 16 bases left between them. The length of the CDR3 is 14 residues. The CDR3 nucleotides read TGTGCCTGGAATAACGGGGAGGGGACCTATGGCTACACCTTC. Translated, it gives CAWNNGEGTYGYTF.

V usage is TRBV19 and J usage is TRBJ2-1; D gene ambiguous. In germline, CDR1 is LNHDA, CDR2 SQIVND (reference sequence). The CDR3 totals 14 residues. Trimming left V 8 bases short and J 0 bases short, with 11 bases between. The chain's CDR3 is CASRPTSSYNEQFF. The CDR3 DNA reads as TGTGCCAGTCGTCCAACCAGCTCCTACAATGAGCAGTTCTTC.

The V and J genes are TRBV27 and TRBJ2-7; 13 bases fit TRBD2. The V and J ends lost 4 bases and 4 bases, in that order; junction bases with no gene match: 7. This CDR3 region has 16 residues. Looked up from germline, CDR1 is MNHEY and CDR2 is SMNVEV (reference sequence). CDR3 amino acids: CASSSPRTSGSYEQYF. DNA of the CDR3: TGTGCCAGCAGTTCCCCCCGGACTAGCGGGAGTTACGAGCAGTACTTC.

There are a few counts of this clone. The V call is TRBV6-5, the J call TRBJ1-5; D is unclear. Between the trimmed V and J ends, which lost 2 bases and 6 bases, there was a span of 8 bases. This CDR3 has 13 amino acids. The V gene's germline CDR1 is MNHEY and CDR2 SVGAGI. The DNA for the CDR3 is TGTGCCAGCAGTTACGAACGAGTTCAGCCCCAGCATTTT. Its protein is CASSYERVQPQHF.

The CDR3 loop reads CATSRPRGGTYGYTF. In DNA form, the CDR3 reads TGTGCCACCAGCAGACCGCGGGGTGGGACGTATGGCTACACCTTC. V is TRBV15 and J is TRBJ1-2; TRBD1 is a possible D gene (5 bases). CDR3 length equals 15 residues. The V end lost 2 bases, the J end lost 5 bases, and 15 bases lay between the germline ends. The germline V gene encodes CDR1 LNHNV and CDR2 YYDKDF (reference sequence).

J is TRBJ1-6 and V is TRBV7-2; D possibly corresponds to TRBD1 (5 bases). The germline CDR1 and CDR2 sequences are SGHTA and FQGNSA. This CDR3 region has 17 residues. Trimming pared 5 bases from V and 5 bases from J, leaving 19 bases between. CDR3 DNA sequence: TGTGCCAGCAGCCTCACCGGGGGGACTTTGAATAATTCACCCCTCCACTTT. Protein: CASSLTGGTLNNSPLHF. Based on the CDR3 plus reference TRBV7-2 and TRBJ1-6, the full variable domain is GAGVSQSPSNKVTEKGKDVELRCDPISGHTALYWYRQSLGQGLEFLIYFQGNSAPDKSGLPSDRFSAERTGGSVSTLTIQRTQQEDSAVYLCASSLTGGTLNNSPLHFGNGTRLTVT.

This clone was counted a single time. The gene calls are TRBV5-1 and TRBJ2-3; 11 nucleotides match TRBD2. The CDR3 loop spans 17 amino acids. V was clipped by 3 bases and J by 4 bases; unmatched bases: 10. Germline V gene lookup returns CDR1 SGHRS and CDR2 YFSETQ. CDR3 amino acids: CASSSLTSGSRADTQYF. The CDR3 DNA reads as TGCGCCAGCAGCTCCCTAACTAGCGGGAGTAGGGCAGATACGCAGTATTTT.